These T cell receptor beta chains were read from a single sample in a study of T cells in Graves' hyperthyroidism and ophthalmopathy. TCRdb re-analysed the multiplex PCR reads in MiXCR, keeping a single row per CDR3 protein. Among some 92,000 distinct CDR3 sequences listed, approximately 39% were seen once. Source material: peripheral blood or thyroid tissue (not recorded which). The receptors here all came from a woman in her 30s with Graves' hyperthyroidism. CDR3s include the opening cysteine and the closing phenylalanine or tryptophan. D genes are given only for firm matches. Rows give clone size only sometimes, using once, few, many, or a class for an expanded clone.

d_gene: .
v_gene: TRBV20-1
abundance: many
j_gene: TRBJ2-7
CDR3aa: CSASDREQYF
CDR3nt: TGCAGTGCATCAGACCGGGAGCAGTACTTC

d_gene: TRBD1
v_gene: TRBV10-3
abundance: once
j_gene: TRBJ1-4
CDR3aa: CAISDPGGADEKLFF
CDR3nt: TGTGCCATCAGTGACCCAGGGGGCGCGGATGAAAAACTGTTTTTT

d_gene: .
v_gene: TRBV4-1
abundance: many
j_gene: TRBJ2-7
CDR3aa: CASSQAGGGAYEQYF
CDR3nt: TGCGCCAGCAGCCAGGCTGGGGGGGGCGCCTACGAGCAGTACTTC

d_gene: .
v_gene: TRBV9
abundance: .
j_gene: TRBJ1-3
CDR3aa: CASSVGLNTIYF
CDR3nt: TGTGCCAGCAGCGTAGGACTAAACACCATATATTTT

d_gene: .
v_gene: TRBV5-4
abundance: many
j_gene: TRBJ2-3
CDR3aa: CASSWGNPGTDTQYF
CDR3nt: TGTGCCAGCAGCTGGGGGAACCCAGGCACAGATACGCAGTATTTT

d_gene: .
v_gene: TRBV28
abundance: medium-sized
j_gene: TRBJ2-7
CDR3aa: CASSLREQYF
CDR3nt: TGTGCCAGCAGTTTGAGGGAGCAGTACTTC

d_gene: .
v_gene: TRBV7-8
abundance: many
j_gene: TRBJ2-3
CDR3aa: CASSLAAVSTDTQYF
CDR3nt: TGTGCCAGCAGCTTAGCAGCGGTTAGCACAGATACGCAGTATTTT

d_gene: .
v_gene: TRBV2
abundance: once
j_gene: TRBJ2-2
CDR3aa: CASRRDLFANTGELFF
CDR3nt: TGTGCCAGCAGACGCGACTTGTTCGCGAACACCGGGGAGCTGTTTTTT

d_gene: .
v_gene: TRBV7-9
abundance: .
j_gene: TRBJ1-5
CDR3aa: CASSLATGDQPQHF
CDR3nt: TGTGCCAGCAGCTTAGCTACCGGGGACCAGCCCCAGCATTTT

d_gene: .
v_gene: TRBV6-5
abundance: .
j_gene: TRBJ1-3
CDR3aa: CASRASFSGNTIYF
CDR3nt: TGTGCCAGCAGGGCCTCTTTTTCGGGAAACACCATATATTTT